The 3 T cell receptor beta chains in this list originate from one sample, sequenced in a study of T cells in Graves' hyperthyroidism and ophthalmopathy. Amplification yielded TCR beta CDR3 regions, with RNA transcripts as the source. With the HTBI primer set, the TCR CDR3 went through a first round of RT-PCR. Via MiXCR, TCRdb re-called the multiplex PCR reads, giving one row per CDR3 protein. Found here are 370,000 or so distinct CDR3 sequences, around 14% of them singletons; the top ten hold approximately 30%. What was sequenced was blood. Receptors were obtained from a woman between 18 and 29 years old with Graves' hyperthyroidism that later progressed to Graves' ophthalmopathy.

This clonotype was picked up many times. This rearrangement joins TRBV28 to TRBJ2-5, with 10 bases aligning to TRBD2. V lost 6 bases to trimming and J lost 6 bases; unmatched junction nucleotides: 10. In germline, CDR1 is MDHEN, CDR2 SYDVKM. The CDR3 contains 15 residues. CDR3 amino acids: CASSERSGRGKTQYF. The CDR3 nucleotides are TGTGCCAGCAGCGAAAGAAGCGGGAGGGGGAAGACCCAGTACTTC.

This clonotype was seen ten or more times. The chain has TRBV6-2 or TRBV6-3 and TRBJ2-1; TRBD2 matches at 13 bases. The CDR3 has 16 residues. Germline values: CDR1 MNHEY, CDR2 SVGEGT. J was trimmed by 0 bases and V by 6 bases; bases with no gene match: 2. CDR3: CASRGLAGRSYNEQFF. The CDR3 DNA reads as TGTGCCAGCAGGGGACTAGCGGGACGCTCCTACAATGAGCAGTTCTTC.

With regard to this clonotype: A much larger clone lies one base from this, so it may be a read error. This is likely a read error, given that the CDR3 carries no conserved phenylalanine or tryptophan at its end. The chain recombines TRBV9 with TRBJ1-2; D is unresolved. Germline assignment: CDR1 SGDLS and CDR2 YYNGEE. V lost 1 base to trimming and J lost 2 bases, with 3 bases between them. This CDR3 has 12 residues. CDR3: CASSVFNYGYTL. The CDR3 DNA is TGTGCCAGCAGCGTATTCAACTATGGCTACACCCTC.